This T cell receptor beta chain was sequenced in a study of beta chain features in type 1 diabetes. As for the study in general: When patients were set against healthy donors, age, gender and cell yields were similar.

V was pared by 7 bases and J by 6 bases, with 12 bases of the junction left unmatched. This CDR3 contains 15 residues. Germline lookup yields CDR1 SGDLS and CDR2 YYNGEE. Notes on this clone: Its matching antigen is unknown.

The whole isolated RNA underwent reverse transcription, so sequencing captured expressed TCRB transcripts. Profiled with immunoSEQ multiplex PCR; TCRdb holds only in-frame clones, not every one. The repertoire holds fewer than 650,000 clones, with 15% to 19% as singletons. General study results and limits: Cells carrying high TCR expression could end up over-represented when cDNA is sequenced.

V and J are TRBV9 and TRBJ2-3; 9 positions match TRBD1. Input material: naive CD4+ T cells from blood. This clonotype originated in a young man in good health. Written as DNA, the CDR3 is TGTGCCAGCCACTTATACAGGGGGCATGAGGATACGCAGTATTTT. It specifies CASHLYRGHEDTQYF.